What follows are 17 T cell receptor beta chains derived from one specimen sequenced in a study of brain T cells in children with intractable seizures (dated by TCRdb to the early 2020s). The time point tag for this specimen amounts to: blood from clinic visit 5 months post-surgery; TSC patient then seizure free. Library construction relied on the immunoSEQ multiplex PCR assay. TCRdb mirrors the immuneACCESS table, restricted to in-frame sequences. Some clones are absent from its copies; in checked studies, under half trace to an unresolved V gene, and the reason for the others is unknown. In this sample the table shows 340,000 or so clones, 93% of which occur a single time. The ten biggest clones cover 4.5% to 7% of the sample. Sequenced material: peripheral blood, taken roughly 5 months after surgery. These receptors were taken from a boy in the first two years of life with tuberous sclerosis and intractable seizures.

CDR3 region: CASRIVAGVDYGYTF. The CDR3 nucleotides read TGTGCCAGTAGGATTGTAGCAGGGGTCGACTATGGCTACACCTTC. This sequence joins TRBV19 and TRBJ1-2; D perhaps matches TRBD1 (6 bases). V lost 6 bases and J lost 3, with 17 bases in between. The CDR3 runs to 15 residues. Looked up from germline, CDR1 is LNHDA and CDR2 is SQIVND (reference sequence).

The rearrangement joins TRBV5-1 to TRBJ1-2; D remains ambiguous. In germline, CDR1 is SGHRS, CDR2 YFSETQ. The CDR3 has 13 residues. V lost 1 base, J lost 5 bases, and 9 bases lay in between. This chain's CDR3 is CASSLLIGYGYTF. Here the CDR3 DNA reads TGCGCCAGCAGCTTGTTGATAGGGTATGGCTACACCTTC.

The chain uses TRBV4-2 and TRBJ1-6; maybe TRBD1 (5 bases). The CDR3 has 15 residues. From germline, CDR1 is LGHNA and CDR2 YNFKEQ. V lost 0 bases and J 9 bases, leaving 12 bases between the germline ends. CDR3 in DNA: TGTGCCAGCAGCCAAGACGTAGGGGTAGGTTCACCCCTCCACTTT. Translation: CASSQDVGVGSPLHF.

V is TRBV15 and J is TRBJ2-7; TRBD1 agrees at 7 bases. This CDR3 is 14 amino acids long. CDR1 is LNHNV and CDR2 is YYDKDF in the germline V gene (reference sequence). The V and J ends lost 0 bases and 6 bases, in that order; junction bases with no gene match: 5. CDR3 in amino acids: CATSRDGTVREQYF. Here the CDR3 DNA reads TGTGCCACCAGCAGAGACGGGACAGTGCGCGAGCAGTACTTC.

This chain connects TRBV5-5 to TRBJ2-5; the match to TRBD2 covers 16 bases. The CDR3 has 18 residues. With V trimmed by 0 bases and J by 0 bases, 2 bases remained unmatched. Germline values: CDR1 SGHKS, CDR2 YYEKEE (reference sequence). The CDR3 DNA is TGTGCCAGCAGCTTGGGGGGACTAGCGGGAGGGCACCAAGAGACCCAGTACTTC. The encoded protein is CASSLGGLAGGHQETQYF.

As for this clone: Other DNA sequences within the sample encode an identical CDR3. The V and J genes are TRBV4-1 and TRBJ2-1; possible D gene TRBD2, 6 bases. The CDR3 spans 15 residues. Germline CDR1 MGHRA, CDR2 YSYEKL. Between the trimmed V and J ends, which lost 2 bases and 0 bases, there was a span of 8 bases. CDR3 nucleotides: TGCGCCAGCAGCCAACTAGCGAGCTCCTACAATGAGCAGTTCTTC. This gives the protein CASSQLASSYNEQFF.

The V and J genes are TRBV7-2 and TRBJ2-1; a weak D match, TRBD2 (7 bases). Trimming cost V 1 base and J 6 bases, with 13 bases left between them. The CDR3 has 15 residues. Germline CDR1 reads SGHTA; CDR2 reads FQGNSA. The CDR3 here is CASSLGGGALNEQFF. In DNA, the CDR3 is TGTGCCAGCAGCTTAGGAGGGGGGGCGCTCAATGAGCAGTTCTTC.

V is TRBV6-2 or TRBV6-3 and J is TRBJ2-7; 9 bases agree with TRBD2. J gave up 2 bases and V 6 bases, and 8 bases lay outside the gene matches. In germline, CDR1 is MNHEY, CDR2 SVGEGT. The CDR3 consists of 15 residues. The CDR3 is CASSSSLAGPYEQYF. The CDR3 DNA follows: TGTGCCAGCAGCTCCTCGCTAGCGGGACCCTACGAGCAGTACTTC.

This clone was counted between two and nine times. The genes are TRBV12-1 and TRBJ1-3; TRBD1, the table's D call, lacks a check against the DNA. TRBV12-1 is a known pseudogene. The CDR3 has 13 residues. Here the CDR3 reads CASSLTGGNTIYF. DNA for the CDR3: TGTGCCAGCAGCTTGACAGGTGGAAACACCATATATTTT.

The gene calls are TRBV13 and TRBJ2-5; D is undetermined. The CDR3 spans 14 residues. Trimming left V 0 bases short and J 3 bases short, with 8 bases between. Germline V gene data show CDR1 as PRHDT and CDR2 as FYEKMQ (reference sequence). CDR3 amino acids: CASSLGRGKETQYF. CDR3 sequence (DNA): TGTGCCAGCAGCTTAGGCCGTGGCAAAGAGACCCAGTACTTC. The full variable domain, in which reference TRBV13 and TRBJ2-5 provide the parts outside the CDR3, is AAGVIQSPRHLIKEKRETATLKCYPIPRHDTVYWYQQGPGQDPQFLISFYEKMQSDKGSIPDRFSAQQFSDYHSELNMSSLELGDSALYFCASSLGRGKETQYFGPGTRLLVL.

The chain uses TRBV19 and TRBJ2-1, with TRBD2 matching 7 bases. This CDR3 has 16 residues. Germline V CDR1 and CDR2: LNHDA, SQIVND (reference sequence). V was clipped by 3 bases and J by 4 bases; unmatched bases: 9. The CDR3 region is CASSISGRAPYNEQFF. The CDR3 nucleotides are TGTGCCAGTAGTATCTCGGGGAGGGCCCCATACAATGAGCAGTTCTTC.

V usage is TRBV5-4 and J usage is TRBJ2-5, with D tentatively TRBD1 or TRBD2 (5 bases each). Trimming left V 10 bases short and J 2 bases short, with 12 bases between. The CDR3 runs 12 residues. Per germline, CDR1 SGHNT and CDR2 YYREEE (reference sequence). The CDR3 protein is CAVGPGQETQYF. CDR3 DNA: TGTGCCGTGGGACCAGGTCAAGAGACCCAGTACTTC.

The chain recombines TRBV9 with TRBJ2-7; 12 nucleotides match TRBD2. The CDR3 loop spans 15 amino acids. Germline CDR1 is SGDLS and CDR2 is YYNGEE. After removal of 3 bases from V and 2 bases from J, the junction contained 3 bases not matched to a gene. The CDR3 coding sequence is TGTGCCAGCAGCGCGGCTAGCGGGAGGGCCTACGAGCAGTACTTC. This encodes CASSAASGRAYEQYF.

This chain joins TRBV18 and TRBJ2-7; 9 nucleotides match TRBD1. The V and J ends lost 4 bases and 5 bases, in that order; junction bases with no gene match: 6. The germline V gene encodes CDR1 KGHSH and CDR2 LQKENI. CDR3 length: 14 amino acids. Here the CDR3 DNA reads TGTGCCAGCTCACGATCCGGGACAGGGAACGAGCAGTACTTC. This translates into CASSRSGTGNEQYF.

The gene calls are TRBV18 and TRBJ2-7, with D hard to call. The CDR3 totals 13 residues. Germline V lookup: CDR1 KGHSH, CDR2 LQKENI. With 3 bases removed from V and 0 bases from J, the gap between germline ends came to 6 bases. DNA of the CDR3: TGTGCCAGCTCACCGGCGAGCTCCTACGAGCAGTACTTC. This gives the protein CASSPASSYEQYF.

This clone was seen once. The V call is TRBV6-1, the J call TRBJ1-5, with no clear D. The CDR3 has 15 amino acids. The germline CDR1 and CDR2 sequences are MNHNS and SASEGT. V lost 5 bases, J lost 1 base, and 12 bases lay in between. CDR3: CASSKYRESNQPQHF. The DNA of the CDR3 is TGTGCCAGCAGTAAATACCGAGAGAGCAATCAGCCCCAGCATTTT.

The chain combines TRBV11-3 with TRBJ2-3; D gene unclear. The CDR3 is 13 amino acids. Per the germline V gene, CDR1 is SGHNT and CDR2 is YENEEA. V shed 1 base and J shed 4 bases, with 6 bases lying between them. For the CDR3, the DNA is TGTGCCAGCAGCTTAGGGGCCGCAGATACGCAGTATTTT. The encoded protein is CASSLGAADTQYF.